The rows below give T cell receptor beta chains drawn from one sample of a study of cytotoxic CD8 clonotypes in ibrutinib-treated CLL. The method was immunoSEQ multiplex PCR; TCRdb's version includes in-frame clones alone and lacks a portion of them. The repertoire holds a few hundred thousand clones, with roughly 79% as singletons. Specimen: PBMCs, collected before ibrutinib treatment. The receptors shown here come from a human donor with chronic lymphocytic leukemia. Each CDR3 is given with its conserved first and last residue. Fields, in order: D gene, V gene, J gene, clone size, CDR3 DNA, CDR3 protein. A D gene is named only where the DNA matches it firmly. Size is stated for part of the rows, as once, few or many counts, or as a class when the clone is expanded.

TRBD1,TRBV28,TRBJ1-4,NA,TGTGCCAGCAGTTTGACAGGGCCTAATGAAAAACTGTTTTTT,CASSLTGPNEKLFF
NA,TRBV4-2,TRBJ2-6,NA,TGTGCCAGCAGCCCCCGGACCCTCGGCCTCTCTGGGGCCAACGTCCTGACTTTC,CASSPRTLGLSGANVLTF
NA,TRBV5-1,TRBJ1-1,NA,TGCGCCAGCAGCTTGACATTTTCCTTTACGGACACTGAAGCTTTCTTT,CASSLTFSFTDTEAFF
TRBD2,TRBV4-2,TRBJ2-1,NA,TGTGCCAGCAGCCCCCAAGGGGCGACTAGCCTCAACAGTGAGCAGTTCTTC,CASSPQGATSLNSEQFF
NA,TRBV25-1,TRBJ2-2,once,TGTGCCAGCAGTTCAGGGTGGACCACCGGGGAGCTGTTTTTT,CASSSGWTTGELFF
TRBD2,TRBV15,TRBJ2-1,once,TGTGCCACCAGCAGAGATCGGGGTAGCGGGAGTTACTACAATGAGCAGTTCTTC,CATSRDRGSGSYYNEQFF
TRBD2,TRBV13,TRBJ2-7,NA,TGTGCCAGCAGCTTAGAAAACCCCGGGACTAGCGGGCGAAGGTACGAGCAGTACTTC,CASSLENPGTSGRRYEQYF
TRBD1,TRBV28,TRBJ2-1,NA,TGTGCCAGCAGTCCCCGGACAGGGACCTACAATGAGCAGTTCTTC,CASSPRTGTYNEQFF
NA,TRBV5-1,TRBJ1-1,NA,TGCGCCAGCAGCTCCCCGACGGGGGGAGGGACTGAAGCTTTCTTT,CASSSPTGGGTEAFF
NA,TRBV29-1,TRBJ2-7,NA,TGCAGCGTTGTGGGGCTAGGCTACGAGCAGTACTTC,CSVVGLGYEQYF
TRBD2,TRBV18,TRBJ2-2,few,TGTGCCAGCTCATCCGGACTAGCGGCGAACACCGGGGAGCTGTTTTTT,CASSSGLAANTGELFF
TRBD1,TRBV12-5,TRBJ1-2,NA,TGTGCTAGTGGTCCTCCGACAGGGGACTATGGCTACACCTTC,CASGPPTGDYGYTF
NA,TRBV23-1,TRBJ2-7,NA,TGCGCCAGTCCCCCCAATCACAACTCCTACGAGCAGTACTTC,CASPPNHNSYEQYF
NA,TRBV7-6,TRBJ2-2,once,TGTGCCAGCAGCTTAGCGAGCAGGGGTCCGATCAACACCGGGGAGCTGTTTTTT,CASSLASRGPINTGELFF
NA,TRBV30,TRBJ1-2,few,TGTGCCTGGAGTGTAGGGGTTGGCTACACCTTC,CAWSVGVGYTF
NA,TRBV4-1,TRBJ2-7,NA,TGCGCCAGCAGCCAAGATTATGGGGGCTCCTACGAGCAGTACTTC,CASSQDYGGSYEQYF
NA,TRBV6-5,TRBJ1-2,NA,TGTGCCAGCAGTTACTCGTCCGACGGCTACACCTTC,CASSYSSDGYTF
NA,TRBV4-3,TRBJ2-1,NA,TGCGCCAGCAGCCAAGATCCGGCCAGGAGCTCCTACAATGAGCAGTTCTTC,CASSQDPARSSYNEQFF
NA,TRBV15,TRBJ1-6,once,TGTGCCACCAGCGGAACCGGGTCCACACTTGCACCCCTCCACTTT,CATSGTGSTLAPLHF
NA,TRBV5-6,TRBJ1-5,NA,TGTGCCAGCCAGGTGGGCGGCAATCAGCCCCAGCATTTT,CASQVGGNQPQHF
NA,TRBV5-4,TRBJ1-5,NA,TGTGCCAGCAGCTTGGGGGCGCAACAGCCCCAGCATTTT,CASSLGAQQPQHF
TRBD2,TRBV7-9,TRBJ2-3,NA,TGTGCCAGCAGCTCGGGACTAGCGGGGGGCACAGATACGCAGTATTTT,CASSSGLAGGTDTQYF
NA,TRBV6-1,TRBJ1-5,NA,TGTGCCAGCAGTGAAGTGTGGGGGCAGCCCCAGCATTTT,CASSEVWGQPQHF
TRBD1,TRBV9,TRBJ2-7,NA,TGTGCCAGCAGCGCGACAGGGGGATCCTACGAGCAGTACTTC,CASSATGGSYEQYF
NA,TRBV7-2,TRBJ1-2,few,TGTGCCAGCAGCCCCCGAGGGGGGAACTATGGCTACACCTTC,CASSPRGGNYGYTF
NA,TRBV28,TRBJ2-1,NA,TGTGCCAGCAGTTACGGGACTCTCTCCTACAATGAGCAGTTCTTC,CASSYGTLSYNEQFF
TRBD1,TRBV27,TRBJ2-2,NA,TGTGCCAGCAGTTTATTGGCTTTAGGACAGGCGAACACCGGGGAGCTGTTTTTT,CASSLLALGQANTGELFF
TRBD1,TRBV5-4,TRBJ2-7,NA,TGTGCCAGCAGCTTGGGGACAGGGCTCTACGAGCAGTACTTC,CASSLGTGLYEQYF
NA,TRBV2,TRBJ2-7,few,TGTGCCAGCAATAACTTGGGGCCAAACTACGAGCAGTACTTC,CASNNLGPNYEQYF
NA,TRBV7-9,TRBJ1-1,NA,TGTGCCAGCAGCTCCTTGGCCTGGAACACTGAAGCTTTCTTT,CASSSLAWNTEAFF
NA,TRBV4-3,TRBJ1-1,NA,TGCGCCAGCAGCCAGGGACCGAACACTGAAGCTTTCTTT,CASSQGPNTEAFF
NA,TRBV19,TRBJ2-2,few,TGTGCCAGTACGGGCCGGCACACCGGGGAGCTGTTTTTT,CASTGRHTGELFF
NA,TRBV11-2,TRBJ2-1,NA,TGTGCCAGCAGCGGGAGATACAGTGAGCAGTTCTTC,CASSGRYSEQFF
NA,TRBV9,TRBJ1-4,NA,TGTGCCAGCAGCGTAGGTGTACAGGGCGCAACTAATGAAAAACTGTTTTTT,CASSVGVQGATNEKLFF
NA,TRBV30,TRBJ1-5,NA,TGTGCCTGGAACGAGAATAGCAATCAGCCCCAGCATTTT,CAWNENSNQPQHF
TRBD2,TRBV4-3,TRBJ2-7,NA,TGCGCCAGCAGCCAAGTTCTAGCGGTAAGCTCCTACGAGCAGTACTTC,CASSQVLAVSSYEQYF
TRBD1,TRBV7-8,TRBJ2-1,NA,TGTGCCAGCAGCTTACGCCGGGACAGGGGCGAGCAGTTCTTC,CASSLRRDRGEQFF
NA,TRBV29-1,TRBJ2-1,NA,TGCAGCGTCCGAAACCGACAGGGACTCAATGAGCAGTTCTTC,CSVRNRQGLNEQFF
TRBD2,TRBV29-1,TRBJ2-1,NA,TGCAGCGTTGGAGGTCCCGCGGGACTAGCGGCCTTCTACAATGAGCAGTTCTTC,CSVGGPAGLAAFYNEQFF
NA,TRBV4-1,TRBJ2-3,NA,TGCGCCAGCAGCCAAGATCCGGTCGACCACCTTGGTACGCAGTATTTT,CASSQDPVDHLGTQYF
NA,TRBV30,TRBJ2-7,NA,TGTGCCTGGAGTGTACAGGTTATCTACGAGCAGTACTTC,CAWSVQVIYEQYF
NA,TRBV19,TRBJ2-7,once,TGTGCCAGTAGTGTTTCAAAGGGGTTCTCCTACGAGCAGTACTTC,CASSVSKGFSYEQYF
NA,TRBV9,TRBJ1-1,few,TGTGCCAGCAGCGTAGGGTGGGGGCGCCACACTGAAGCTTTCTTT,CASSVGWGRHTEAFF
NA,TRBV13,TRBJ2-3,NA,TGTGCCAGCAGCATAGCGGAGGCTACGCAGTATTTT,CASSIAEATQYF
NA,TRBV5-1,TRBJ1-2,NA,TGCGCCAGCAGGGTGGTTTCTCTCCCCGACTATGGCTACACCTTC,CASRVVSLPDYGYTF
NA,TRBV9,TRBJ1-1,NA,TGTGCCAGCCGAAGGGACGCTATGAACACTGAAGCTTTCTTT,CASRRDAMNTEAFF
NA,TRBV9,TRBJ2-7,once,TGTGCCAGCAGCGTTTCGGAATCCTACGAGCAGTACTTC,CASSVSESYEQYF
NA,TRBV20-1,TRBJ1-2,NA,TGCAGTGCTGGAACAGAGTATGGCTACACCTTC,CSAGTEYGYTF
TRBD2,TRBV11-2,TRBJ2-3,NA,TGTGCCAGCAGCTTAGTTTTCGACGTGCTAGCGGGATACGGTACGCAGTATTTT,CASSLVFDVLAGYGTQYF
NA,TRBV30,TRBJ2-2,NA,TGTGCCTGGAAGGGTGGCGCCGGGGAGCTGTTTTTT,CAWKGGAGELFF
TRBD2,TRBV6-5,TRBJ2-7,NA,TGTGCCAGCAGTCCCGCCTTACTAGCGAGCTACGAGCAGTACTTC,CASSPALLASYEQYF
NA,TRBV11-3,TRBJ2-1,NA,TGTGCCAGCAGCTTAGATCATCGCCCGGAGCAGTTCTTC,CASSLDHRPEQFF
NA,TRBV9,TRBJ2-3,NA,TGTGCCAGCAGCGCAGATGCGCATATTTCCAATACGCAGTATTTT,CASSADAHISNTQYF
NA,TRBV18,TRBJ1-2,NA,TGTGCCAGCTCCCCTACGGGGGGCGATGGCTACACCTTC,CASSPTGGDGYTF
NA,TRBV4-3,TRBJ2-2,NA,TGCGCCAGCAGCCAAGATGCCGAACTGCGAGGCACCGGGGAGCTGTTTTTT,CASSQDAELRGTGELFF